This T cell receptor (beta chain) was observed in a study of OX40 agonist ivuxolimab in advanced cancers. Study summary: Partial responses were recorded for three patients, including one with hepatocellular carcinoma and two with cutaneous melanoma. Study-wide points: Clonal expansion in partial responders at 0.1-3.0 mg/kg ranked among the lowest.

Germline lookup yields CDR1 SEHNR and CDR2 FQNEAQ (reference sequence). The J segment lost 3 bases and the V segment lost 7 bases, leaving 10 bases of the junction unmatched. This CDR3 is built from 15 residues. Worth noting for this clone: Its antigen remains unknown.

The method was immunoSEQ multiplex PCR; TCRdb's version includes in-frame clones alone and lacks a portion of them. The sample shows fewer than 85,000 clones, 86% of them seen only once. The receptor's source is an adult with an advanced solid tumor such as melanoma, head and neck, liver or kidney cancer. This sample comprised CD4+ or CD8+ T cells sorted from blood, obtained in a trial of the OX40 agonist ivuxolimab. V gene TRBV7-9 combines with J gene TRBJ2-3, with 7 bases identical to TRBD1. The CDR3 sequence: CASNPDRVGTDTQYF. The CDR3 DNA reads as TGTGCCAGCAACCCCGACAGGGTAGGAACAGATACGCAGTATTTT.